The 27 T cell receptor beta chains presented below share a single source sample, sequenced in a study of shared clonotypes between healthy human individuals. Data came from immunoSEQ multiplex PCR; TCRdb stores just in-frame clones and leaves some out. The sample consists of 1 million to 1.2 million clones, 60% to 80% of them appearing once. The sample consisted of memory CD4+ T cells from PBMCs. Specified subset: CD45RA-negative fraction. Source of these receptors: a man younger than 30 in good health. Some clones in this sample may be carry-over from other donors' samples.

The chain links TRBV21-1 to TRBJ2-6; TRBD1, the table's D call, was not compared with the DNA. TRBV21-1 is described as a pseudogene. This CDR3 contains 18 residues. The CDR3 bases are TGTGCCAGCAGATACCGGGACAGGGATAGCTCTGGGGCCAACGTCCTGACTTTC. As protein: CASRYRDRDSSGANVLTF.

The chain combines TRBV4-1 with TRBJ2-3, with TRBD2 matching 10 bases. The CDR3 consists of 15 residues. Germline V CDR1 and CDR2: MGHRA, YSYEKL. V gave up 4 bases and J gave up 4 bases; unmatched junction bases: 5. Here the CDR3 DNA reads TGCGCCAGCAGCCTATCGGGACTAGCGTCAGATACGCAGTATTTT. Its protein product is CASSLSGLASDTQYF.

This chain uses TRBV5-6 with TRBJ1-3, with D unclear. V was cut by 4 bases and J by 3 bases, with 14 bases left in between. Germline lookup yields CDR1 SGHDT and CDR2 YYEEEE. The CDR3 contains 15 residues. The CDR3 DNA follows: TGTGCCAGCAGCCTCGTTGGTTCACTTGGAAACACCATATATTTT. Protein: CASSLVGSLGNTIYF.

On this clone itself: Other DNA variants within this sample encode the same CDR3. This sequence joins TRBV5-1 and TRBJ2-5; 8 nucleotides match TRBD1. Germline CDR1 SGHRS, CDR2 YFSETQ. Trimming cost V 2 bases and J 5 bases; bases outside gene matches: 5. This CDR3 has 14 residues. As DNA, the CDR3 is TGCGCCAGCAGCTTAGGGACAGGAGGGGAGACCCAGTACTTC. The encoded protein is CASSLGTGGETQYF.

V is TRBV5-6 and J is TRBJ2-7, with a possible D match to TRBD1 (6 bases). Germline V gene sequence: CDR1 SGHDT, CDR2 YYEEEE. The CDR3 is 16 residues long. The ends were cut back, 0 bases at V and 0 bases at J, with 13 bases in the middle. The CDR3 sequence: CASSLVGWDTSYEQYF. In DNA, the CDR3 is TGTGCCAGCAGCTTGGTGGGATGGGACACCTCCTACGAGCAGTACTTC.

V usage is TRBV7-3 and J usage is TRBJ2-2; 8 positions agree with TRBD2. Germline assignment: CDR1 SGHTA and CDR2 FQGTGA. Trimming took 1 base from V and 5 from J; bases not matched to a gene: 15. The CDR3 totals 19 residues. The CDR3 reads CASSLRGSNPGLETGELFF. CDR3 DNA: TGTGCCAGCAGCTTAAGGGGGTCAAACCCGGGACTAGAAACCGGGGAGCTGTTTTTT.

The V call is TRBV29-1, the J call TRBJ2-5; D gene ambiguous. CDR3 length: 12 residues. The V gene's germline CDR1 is SQVTM and CDR2 ANQGSEA. With 7 bases removed from V and 5 bases from J, the gap between germline ends came to 14 bases. The CDR3 region is CSAFQLGETQYF. The CDR3 DNA sequence: TGCAGCGCGTTCCAGCTCGGTGAGACCCAGTACTTC. Full variable domain (missing parts from reference TRBV29-1 and TRBJ2-5): SAVISQKPSRDICQRGTSLTIQCQVDSQVTMMFWYRQQPGQSLTLIATANQGSEATYESGFVIDKFPISRPNLTFSTLTVSNMSPEDSSIYLCSAFQLGETQYFGPGTRLLVL.

This clone was detected only a few times. This chain connects TRBV4-1 to TRBJ1-1; 9 bases agree with TRBD1. The CDR3 is 15 residues long. V lost 4 bases and J lost 7; bases outside the gene matches: 10. The germline V gene has CDR1 MGHRA and CDR2 YSYEKL. CDR3 sequence: CASSRPGQGFGEAFF. In nucleotides, the CDR3 is TGCGCCAGCAGCCGGCCGGGACAGGGATTTGGTGAAGCTTTCTTT.

The V and J genes are TRBV27 and TRBJ2-7; TRBD1 matches 7 bases. From germline, CDR1 is MNHEY and CDR2 SMNVEV (reference sequence). V gave up 8 bases and J gave up 2 bases; unmatched junction bases: 12. The CDR3 runs to 15 residues. The CDR3 reads CASPNGQGQTYEQYF. In DNA form, the CDR3 reads TGTGCCAGCCCTAACGGGCAGGGACAGACCTACGAGCAGTACTTC.

This clone was seen ten or more times. The chain uses TRBV18 and TRBJ1-4; no definite D call. Between the trimmed V and J ends, which lost 6 bases and 7 bases, there was a span of 12 bases. CDR1 is KGHSH, CDR2 LQKENI, per germline. The CDR3 runs to 13 residues. Here the CDR3 reads CASSPTSGEKLFF. CDR3 in DNA: TGTGCCAGCTCCCCGACCTCTGGTGAAAAACTGTTTTTT.

This clone was found once. This chain links TRBV2 with TRBJ2-5; 8 bases are shared with TRBD1. Losses at the gene ends were 7 bases for V and 5 bases for J; bases not matched to a gene: 12. The CDR3 contains 15 residues. Germline values: CDR1 SNHLY, CDR2 FYNNEI. CDR3 in amino acids: CASKYSQGAVETQYF. DNA of the CDR3: TGTGCCAGCAAATATAGCCAGGGGGCTGTGGAGACCCAGTACTTC. Supplemented by reference TRBV2 and TRBJ2-5, the full variable domain reads EPEVTQTPSHQVTQMGQEVILRCVPISNHLYFYWYRQILGQKVEFLVSFYNNEISEKSEIFDDQFSVERPDGSNFTLKIRSTKLEDSAMYFCASKYSQGAVETQYFGPGTRLLVL.

The rearrangement joins TRBV28 to TRBJ2-1; 12 bases are a match to TRBD2. There are 17 residues in the CDR3. Unmatched junction bases numbered 9, after V lost 0 bases and J lost 9 bases. Per the germline V gene, CDR1 is MDHEN and CDR2 is SYDVKM. DNA for the CDR3: TGTGCCAGCAGTTTATGGTCTCTAGCGGGAGGGCCGGGTGAGCAGTTCTTC. It specifies CASSLWSLAGGPGEQFF.

The chain is built from TRBV5-1 and TRBJ2-7, with D tentatively TRBD2 (7 bases). Germline-derived CDR1 and CDR2 are SGHRS and YFSETQ. The CDR3 is 16 amino acids. Trimming took off 0 bases at V and 3 bases at J, with 16 bases between the two ends. Written as DNA, the CDR3 is TGCGCCAGCAGCTTGGAGTGGGGGGGCGAGGTCTACGAGCAGTACTTC. Amino acids: CASSLEWGGEVYEQYF.

This clone has only one observation. The chain uses TRBV5-1 and TRBJ1-5; possibly TRBD1 for D (5 bases). V shed 0 bases and J shed 7 bases, with 17 bases lying between them. This CDR3 is built from 16 residues. The V gene's germline CDR1 is SGHRS and CDR2 YFSETQ. The CDR3 bases are TGCGCCAGCAGCTTGGCCGCCGAGGGGCAGGTCCAGCCCCAGCATTTT. This translates into CASSLAAEGQVQPQHF.

As for this clone: This sample also contains other DNA sequences that code for the same CDR3. This chain links TRBV27 with TRBJ2-5; D ambiguous. The V gene lost 3 bases and the J gene lost 3 bases, with 8 bases spanning the gap. This CDR3 has 13 amino acids. Germline V gene lookup returns CDR1 MNHEY and CDR2 SMNVEV (reference sequence). CDR3 sequence (DNA): TGTGCCAGCAGTTTTAGGGTAGAAGAGACCCAGTACTTC. Translated, it gives CASSFRVEETQYF.

The chain uses TRBV6-1 and TRBJ1-2, with D perhaps matching TRBD1 (5 bases). The V and J ends lost 2 bases and 0 bases respectively, with 16 bases between them. Germline CDR1 reads MNHNS; CDR2 reads SASEGT. The CDR3 loop spans 17 amino acids. The CDR3 here is CASSEWGNGASNYGYTF. For the CDR3, the DNA is TGTGCCAGCAGTGAATGGGGAAATGGGGCCTCTAACTATGGCTACACCTTC.

This clone was seen many times. V and J are TRBV7-9 and TRBJ1-1; the match to TRBD1 covers 7 bases. From germline, CDR1 is SEHNR and CDR2 FQNEAQ (reference sequence). The CDR3 runs to 15 residues. The trim removed 3 bases at V and 1 base at J, leaving 5 bases unmatched. The CDR3 nucleotides read TGTGCCAGCAGCTTGTTTCGACAGGGGAACACTGAAGCTTTCTTT. Its translation: CASSLFRQGNTEAFF. The whole variable domain, filled in from reference TRBV7-9 and TRBJ1-1, reads DTGVSQNPRHKITKRGQNVTFRCDPISEHNRLYWYRQTLGQGPEFLTYFQNEAQLEKSRLLSDRFSAERPKGSFSTLEIQRTEQGDSAMYLCASSLFRQGNTEAFFGQGTRLTVV.

The rearrangement joins TRBV28 to TRBJ2-1; 10 bases match TRBD2. V was clipped by 4 bases and J by 4 bases; unmatched bases: 7. The germline CDR1 and CDR2 sequences are MDHEN and SYDVKM. This CDR3 has 16 amino acids. CDR3 sequence: CASSSHTSGVYNEQFF. The CDR3 DNA reads TGTGCCAGCAGTTCCCATACTAGCGGGGTTTACAATGAGCAGTTCTTC.

A few counts support this clone. Other nucleotide sequences from this sample produce the same CDR3. The chain joins TRBV11-2 to TRBJ1-5; a weak D match, TRBD1 (5 bases). V shed 5 bases and J shed 9 bases, with 14 bases lying between them. CDR3 size: 13 residues. Germline CDR1 and CDR2: SGHAT and FQNNGV. The CDR3 region is CASSLRRDAPQHF. DNA of the CDR3: TGTGCCAGCAGCCTCCGGAGGGACGCGCCCCAGCATTTT. The full variable domain, completed using reference TRBV11-2 and TRBJ1-5, is EAGVAQSPRYKIIEKRQSVAFWCNPISGHATLYWYQQILGQGPKLLIQFQNNGVVDDSQLPKDRFSAERLKGVDSTLKIQPAKLEDSAVYLCASSLRRDAPQHFGDGTRLSIL.

The chain combines TRBV9 with TRBJ2-1, with a possible D match to TRBD1 (5 bases). V gave up 0 bases and J gave up 6 bases, with 19 bases separating them. CDR1 is SGDLS, CDR2 YYNGEE, per germline. This CDR3 comprises 17 residues. This chain's CDR3 is CASSVVSRLQGVNEQFF. The CDR3 DNA reads as TGTGCCAGCAGCGTAGTTTCGCGACTCCAAGGGGTCAATGAGCAGTTCTTC.

A few counts support this clone. The same CDR3 also results from other DNA sequences found in this sample. The gene calls are TRBV5-1 and TRBJ2-6; no definite D call. Germline loops: CDR1 SGHRS, CDR2 YFSETQ. V lost 3 bases, J lost 0 bases, and 4 bases lay in between. There are 14 residues in the CDR3. CDR3 protein: CASSSYSGANVLTF. The CDR3 DNA reads TGCGCCAGCAGCTCCTACTCTGGGGCCAACGTCCTGACTTTC.

Worth noting for this clone: The sample has other DNA sequences that encode this CDR3 too. The chain couples TRBV11-2 to TRBJ2-7; D is possibly TRBD1 (5 bases). Germline CDR1 is SGHAT and CDR2 is FQNNGV. CDR3 length: 14 amino acids. Trimming left V 5 bases short and J 7 bases short, with 18 bases between. CDR3 coding DNA: TGTGCCAGCAGCCCCCTGCAGGGCGCCGGGGAGCAGTACTTC. Translation: CASSPLQGAGEQYF. The whole variable domain, filled in from reference TRBV11-2 and TRBJ2-7, reads EAGVAQSPRYKIIEKRQSVAFWCNPISGHATLYWYQQILGQGPKLLIQFQNNGVVDDSQLPKDRFSAERLKGVDSTLKIQPAKLEDSAVYLCASSPLQGAGEQYFGPGTRLTVT.

The chain is built from TRBV29-1 and TRBJ2-7, with D hard to call. This CDR3 is 12 amino acids long. V was cut by 7 bases and J by 5 bases, with 15 bases left in between. Germline CDR1 and CDR2: SQVTM and ANQGSEA. The CDR3 here is CSGNGPSNEQYF. CDR3 nucleotide sequence: TGCAGCGGAAACGGACCGAGCAACGAGCAGTACTTC.

A remark on this clone: With a much larger clone just one base away, this may be a read error. This chain connects TRBV6-1 to TRBJ2-5, with 13 positions matching TRBD2. The germline CDR1 and CDR2 sequences are MNHNS and SASEGT. The CDR3 sequence is 14 residues long. CDR3 protein: CASSRLAGGYEQHF. The CDR3 bases are TGTGCCAGCAGTCGACTAGCGGGAGGCTACGAGCAGCACTTC.

The rearrangement links TRBV19 to TRBJ1-2, with TRBD1 identical over 10 bases. Germline CDR1 is LNHDA and CDR2 is SQIVND (reference sequence). The CDR3 runs to 13 residues. V lost 6 bases, J lost 2 bases, and 0 bases stayed unmatched. As DNA, the CDR3 is TGTGCCAGTAGGGGACAGGGGAACTATGGCTACACCTTC. This encodes CASRGQGNYGYTF.

The chain employs TRBV19 and TRBJ1-2, with no clear D. The CDR3 is 12 amino acids. V lost 6 bases to trimming and J lost 6 bases, with 11 bases between them. Germline CDR1 LNHDA, CDR2 SQIVND (reference sequence). In DNA, the CDR3 is TGTGCCAGTAGGCGGAAGGAAGATGGCTACACCTTC. Its protein product is CASRRKEDGYTF.

This clone showed up just once. V usage is TRBV19 and J usage is TRBJ1-1; tentative D call: TRBD1 (6 bases). The CDR3 has 13 amino acids. Trimming took 5 bases from V and 6 from J, leaving 13 bases between them. Looked up from germline, CDR1 is LNHDA and CDR2 is SQIVND (reference sequence). The CDR3 protein is CASSPGTSPEAFF. As DNA, the CDR3 is TGTGCCAGTAGTCCCGGGACATCTCCTGAAGCTTTCTTT.